This TCR beta chain was sequenced in a study of blood T cell repertoires in COVID-19. Background on the study: Acute and convalescent COVID-19 specimens originated in the United States, Italy and Spain.

The germline V and J ends were trimmed by 1 base and 4 bases, with 16 bases remaining between them. Germline V CDR1 and CDR2: MNHEY, SMNVEV (reference sequence). The CDR3 is 16 amino acids. In the study's own analysis: Estimation of nucleated cell counts was performed using reference gene primer amplification. Repertoires were generated with immunoSEQ multiplex PCR, while TCRdb's copy carries only in-frame clones and drops some. Clonal size and the V and J genes are those of that table, whereas D and trimming came from the DNA. The repertoire consists of some 190,000 clones, with less than 85% occurring once and the leading ten covering approximately 8%.

Sequencing input: peripheral blood. The V call is TRBV27, the J call TRBJ2-5; the D gene is possibly TRBD1 (5 bases). This receptor was taken from a woman of 80 years or more with COVID-19, enrolled during active disease. CDR3 nucleotide sequence: TGTGCCAGCAGTTTATTGGGCAGGGAAGGTCGAGAGACCCAGTACTTC. Its translation: CASSLLGREGRETQYF.